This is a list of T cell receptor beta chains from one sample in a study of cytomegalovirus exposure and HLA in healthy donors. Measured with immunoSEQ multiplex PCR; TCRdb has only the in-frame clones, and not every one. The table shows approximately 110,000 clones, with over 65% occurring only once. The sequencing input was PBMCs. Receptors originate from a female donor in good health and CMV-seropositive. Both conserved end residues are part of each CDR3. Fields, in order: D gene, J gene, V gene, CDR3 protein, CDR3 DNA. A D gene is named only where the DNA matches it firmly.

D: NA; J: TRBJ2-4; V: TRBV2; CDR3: CASRGLAKNIQYF; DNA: TGTGCCAGCAGGGGACTAGCCAAAAACATTCAGTACTTC
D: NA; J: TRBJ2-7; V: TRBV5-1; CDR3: CARPGTHKNYEQYF; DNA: TGCGCCAGACCCGGGACTCACAAAAACTACGAGCAGTACTTC
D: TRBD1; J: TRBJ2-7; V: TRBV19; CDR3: CASSIRDRGSGEQYF; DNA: TGTGCCAGTAGTATCCGGGACAGGGGTTCAGGCGAGCAGTACTTC
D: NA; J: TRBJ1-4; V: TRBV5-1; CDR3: CASSFGGTVEEKLFF; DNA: TGCGCCAGCAGCTTCGGGGGGACGGTGGAAGAAAAACTGTTTTTT
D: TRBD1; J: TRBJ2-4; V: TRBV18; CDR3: CASSPMGQGASRNIQYF; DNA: TGTGCCAGCTCACCGATGGGACAGGGGGCTTCAAGGAACATTCAGTACTTC
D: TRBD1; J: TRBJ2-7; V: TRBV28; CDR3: CASSLAGTGLPEQYF; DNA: TGTGCCAGCAGTTTAGCCGGGACAGGTCTTCCCGAGCAGTACTTC
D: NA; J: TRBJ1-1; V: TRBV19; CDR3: CASISVTEAFF; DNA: TGTGCCAGTATTTCGGTCACTGAAGCTTTCTTT
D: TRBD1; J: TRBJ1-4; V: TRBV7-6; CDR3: CASSPRTGAKEKLFF; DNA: TGTGCCAGCAGCCCTAGGACAGGGGCGAAGGAAAAACTGTTTTTT
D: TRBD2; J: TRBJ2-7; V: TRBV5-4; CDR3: CASSPTRTSGGYPKYF; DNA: TGTGCCAGCAGCCCGACTAGGACTAGCGGGGGGTACCCCAAGTACTTC
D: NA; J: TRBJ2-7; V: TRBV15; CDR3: CATSSPGRGSREQYF; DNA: TGTGCCACCAGCAGCCCGGGCAGGGGTTCACGGGAGCAGTACTTC
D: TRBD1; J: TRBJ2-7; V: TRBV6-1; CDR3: CASNTGTVLYEQYF; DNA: TGTGCCAGCAATACCGGGACAGTACTCTACGAGCAGTACTTC
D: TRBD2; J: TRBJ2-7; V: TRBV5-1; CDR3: CASSPGLAYEQYF; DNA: TGCGCCAGCAGCCCAGGACTAGCCTACGAGCAGTACTTC
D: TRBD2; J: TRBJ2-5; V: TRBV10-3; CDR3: CAISESSLADVPLFQETQYF; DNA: TGTGCCATCAGTGAGTCGTCACTAGCGGACGTCCCTCTTTTCCAAGAGACCCAGTACTTC
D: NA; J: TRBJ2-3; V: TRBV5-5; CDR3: CASSRGGIRPDTQYF; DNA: TGTGCCAGCAGCCGTGGGGGCATTCGGCCAGATACGCAGTATTTT
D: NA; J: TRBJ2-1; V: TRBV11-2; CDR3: CASSSRLVPINEQFF; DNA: TGTGCCAGCAGCTCACGACTAGTCCCCATCAATGAGCAGTTCTTC
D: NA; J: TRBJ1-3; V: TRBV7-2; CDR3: CASSFREGRSGNTIYF; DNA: TGTGCCAGCAGCTTCCGGGAAGGGAGGTCTGGAAACACCATATATTTT